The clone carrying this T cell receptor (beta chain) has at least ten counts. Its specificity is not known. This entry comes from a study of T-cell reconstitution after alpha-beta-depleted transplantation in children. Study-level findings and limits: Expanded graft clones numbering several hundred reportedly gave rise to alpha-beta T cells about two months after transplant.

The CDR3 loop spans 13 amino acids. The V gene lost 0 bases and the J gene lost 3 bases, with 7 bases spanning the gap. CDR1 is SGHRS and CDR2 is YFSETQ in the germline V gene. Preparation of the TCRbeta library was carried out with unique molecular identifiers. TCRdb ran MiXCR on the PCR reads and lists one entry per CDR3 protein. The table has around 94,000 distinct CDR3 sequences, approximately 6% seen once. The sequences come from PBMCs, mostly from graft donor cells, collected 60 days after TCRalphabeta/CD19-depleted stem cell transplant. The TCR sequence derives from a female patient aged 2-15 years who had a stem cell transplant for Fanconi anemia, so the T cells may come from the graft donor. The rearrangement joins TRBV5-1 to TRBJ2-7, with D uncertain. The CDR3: CASSLEGLYEQYF. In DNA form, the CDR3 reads TGCGCCAGCAGCTTGGAGGGTCTCTACGAGCAGTACTTC.